These 9 T cell receptor beta chains came from one sample sequenced in a study of blood T cell repertoires in COVID-19. Method: immunoSEQ multiplex PCR; TCRdb's copy keeps in-frame clones and lacks some. The sample has fewer than 500,000 clones, approximately 90% seen once. Sequencing input: PBMCs or T cells enriched from blood (not recorded which). These receptors all stem from a man aged 25-45 years who had recovered from COVID-19.

The chain carries TRBV5-1 and TRBJ2-3; the match to TRBD1 covers 11 bases. Trimming at V came to 4 bases and at J to 6 bases, leaving 10 bases not matched to a gene. Germline V CDR1 and CDR2: SGHRS, YFSETQ. This CDR3 contains 16 residues. The CDR3 sequence is CASSLGQGARYDTQYF. The CDR3 DNA reads as TGCGCCAGCAGCCTCGGACAGGGGGCGAGGTATGATACGCAGTATTTT.

This chain uses TRBV5-1 with TRBJ1-4; D not certain. This CDR3 comprises 14 residues. The V gene's germline CDR1 is SGHRS and CDR2 YFSETQ. The V end was cut by 0 bases, the J end by 8 bases, with 11 bases between. CDR3: CASSLGRAGEKLFF. DNA of the CDR3: TGCGCCAGCAGCTTGGGGAGGGCGGGCGAAAAACTGTTTTTT.

The J gene is TRBJ1-1, the V gene TRBV27; possible D gene TRBD1, 6 bases. Germline CDR1 and CDR2: MNHEY and SMNVEV (reference sequence). The V gene lost 11 bases and the J gene lost 4 bases, with 26 bases spanning the gap. CDR3 length: 16 residues. The CDR3: CAPTITGRGGGTEAFF. CDR3 sequence (DNA): TGTGCCCCGACTATTACGGGACGGGGAGGGGGCACTGAAGCTTTCTTT.

The chain uses TRBV2 and TRBJ2-7, with D possibly being TRBD1 (5 bases). Looked up from germline, CDR1 is SNHLY and CDR2 is FYNNEI. The CDR3 runs 13 residues. V gave up 6 bases and J gave up 2 bases, with 11 bases separating them. The CDR3 spells CASRRGETYEQYF. In DNA, the CDR3 is TGTGCCAGCAGAAGGGGCGAAACCTACGAGCAGTACTTC.

The J gene is TRBJ2-7, the V gene TRBV11-2; possibly TRBD1 for D (7 bases). This CDR3 is built from 17 residues. Trimming took 3 bases from V and 3 from J, leaving 21 bases between them. Germline V CDR1 and CDR2: SGHAT, FQNNGV. CDR3 loop: CASSFSIRAGGIYEQYF. CDR3 nucleotides: TGTGCCAGCAGCTTCAGTATCAGGGCAGGGGGGATCTACGAGCAGTACTTC.

The gene calls are TRBV28 and TRBJ2-1; D remains unclear. CDR1 is MDHEN, CDR2 SYDVKM, per germline. The germline V and J ends were trimmed by 3 bases and 6 bases, with 9 bases remaining between them. The CDR3 totals 13 residues. Here the CDR3 DNA reads TGTGCCAGCAGTTTCCCGACACTCAATGAGCAGTTCTTC. It is translated as CASSFPTLNEQFF. The variable domain in full, with the rest retrieved from reference TRBV28 and TRBJ2-1, is DVKVTQSSRYLVKRTGEKVFLECVQDMDHENMFWYRQDPGLGLRLIYFSYDVKMKEKGDIPEGYSVSREKKERFSLILESASTNQTSMYLCASSFPTLNEQFFGPGTRLTVL.

This rearrangement joins TRBV14 to TRBJ2-3; TRBD1 might be the D (6 bases). The CDR3 has 16 amino acids. Germline values: CDR1 SGHDN, CDR2 FVKESK. The V end was cut by 1 base, the J end by 2 bases, with 13 bases between. For the CDR3, the DNA is TGTGCCAGCAGCCAAGGAGGGGGTCGCTCCACAGATACGCAGTATTTT. Translating gives CASSQGGGRSTDTQYF.

The chain is built from TRBV10-2 and TRBJ2-2; 13 bases line up with TRBD2. The trim removed 6 bases at V and 6 bases at J, leaving 1 base unmatched. The germline CDR1 and CDR2 sequences are WSHSY and SAAADI. This CDR3 has 14 amino acids. CDR3 residues: CASRLAGGAGELFF. The CDR3 nucleotides read TGCGCCAGCAGACTAGCGGGAGGGGCCGGGGAGCTGTTTTTT.

The count of this clone is one. The chain joins TRBV28 to TRBJ1-2; TRBD1 agrees at 8 bases. This CDR3 region has 15 residues. Trimming at V came to 6 bases and at J to 4 bases, leaving 10 bases not matched to a gene. Germline V lookup: CDR1 MDHEN, CDR2 SYDVKM. This CDR3 reads CASRHRTGTFYGYTF. The CDR3 nucleotides are TGTGCCAGCAGACACAGGACAGGGACCTTCTATGGCTACACCTTC.